A single sample gave rise to the 15 T cell receptor beta chains below, sequenced in a study of Tregs in tolerant kidney transplant recipients. Sequencing was performed with immunoSEQ multiplex PCR; in TCRdb, only in-frame clones are kept and a portion is missing. The data show approximately 60,000 clones, with 80% to 90% seen just once and 5.2% held by the top ten. The sequenced sample consisted of CD4+ T cells from blood. These receptors all come from a human donor in good health.

This clone has a single count. This rearrangement joins TRBV4-1 to TRBJ2-3; the match to TRBD2 covers 11 bases. The germline V gene has CDR1 MGHRA and CDR2 YSYEKL. After removal of 2 bases from V and 1 base from J, the junction contained 5 bases not matched to a gene. CDR3 length: 17 residues. The CDR3 DNA follows: TGCGCCAGCAGCCAACATAGCGGGAGGGTTCGCACAGATACGCAGTATTTT. It encodes CASSQHSGRVRTDTQYF.

This clone was seen only once. The chain carries TRBV2 and TRBJ2-1; possible D gene TRBD1, 5 bases. This CDR3 contains 15 residues. The V gene's germline CDR1 is SNHLY and CDR2 FYNNEI. Trimming left V 6 bases short and J 0 bases short, with 12 bases between. This CDR3 is CASRRQLSSYNEQFF. CDR3 coding DNA: TGTGCCAGCAGAAGACAGTTGAGCTCCTACAATGAGCAGTTCTTC.

This clone appeared once. V and J are TRBV5-4 and TRBJ2-7, with D possibly being TRBD1 (6 bases). The CDR3 length is 13 residues. Looked up from germline, CDR1 is SGHNT and CDR2 is YYREEE (reference sequence). Trimming removed 4 bases at V and 7 bases at J, with 15 bases between. CDR3 nucleotide sequence: TGTGCCAGCAGCCCGAGGGGGTTGGGGGAGCAGTACTTC. Protein product: CASSPRGLGEQYF.

V gene TRBV9 combines with J gene TRBJ2-3; D uncertain. The CDR3 length is 17 residues. CDR1 and CDR2 from the germline V gene are SGDLS and YYNGEE. Trimming cost V 4 bases and J 0 bases, with 18 bases left between them. The CDR3 sequence: CASSQLVAAGSTDTQYF. DNA for the CDR3: TGTGCCAGCAGCCAATTAGTAGCAGCCGGGAGCACAGATACGCAGTATTTT. Based on the CDR3 plus reference TRBV9 and TRBJ2-3, the full variable domain is DSGVTQTPKHLITATGQRVTLRCSPRSGDLSVYWYQQSLDQGLQFLIQYYNGEERAKGNILERFSAQQFPDLHSELNLSSLELGDSALYFCASSQLVAAGSTDTQYFGPGTRLTVL.

The chain uses TRBV12-5 and TRBJ1-6; TRBD1 aligns across 11 bases. Looked up from germline, CDR1 is LGHNT and CDR2 is FRNRAP. This CDR3 spans 16 amino acids. V gave up 6 bases and J gave up 10 bases; unmatched junction bases: 11. As DNA, the CDR3 is TGTGCTAGTGGCTCCACCGCCGGGACAGGGGGATCACCCCTCCACTTT. Its protein is CASGSTAGTGGSPLHF.

Points on this clone: Different DNA sequences within this sample yield the same CDR3. V and J are TRBV4-3 and TRBJ2-3, with TRBD2 identical over 10 bases. CDR1 is LGHNA and CDR2 is YSLEER in the germline V gene. The CDR3 is 16 residues long. The J segment lost 1 base and the V segment lost 0 bases, leaving 1 base of the junction unmatched. Here the CDR3 DNA reads TGCGCCAGCAGCCAAGATCTAGCGGGGGGCACAGATACGCAGTATTTT. This translates into CASSQDLAGGTDTQYF.

V is TRBV5-5 and J is TRBJ1-1, with D hard to call. Trimming left V 4 bases short and J 11 bases short, with 15 bases between. The CDR3 covers 12 residues. Germline V CDR1 and CDR2: SGHKS, YYEKEE (reference sequence). The CDR3 DNA reads TGTGCCAGCAGCCTCGCCCCGCCCAGCGCTTTCTTT. Protein: CASSLAPPSAFF.

The chain joins TRBV11-2 to TRBJ2-7, with D possibly called TRBD1 or TRBD2 (5 bases each). The V end was cut by 1 base, the J end by 5 bases, with 18 bases between. This CDR3 is 16 amino acids long. Germline V lookup: CDR1 SGHAT, CDR2 FQNNGV. The CDR3 spells CASSLGGRDFYHEQYF. CDR3 bases: TGTGCCAGCAGCTTAGGGGGACGGGATTTCTACCACGAGCAGTACTTC.

The rearrangement links TRBV19 to TRBJ2-5; D remains ambiguous. Germline values: CDR1 LNHDA, CDR2 SQIVND (reference sequence). The V end lost 3 bases, the J end lost 5 bases, and 4 bases lay between the germline ends. The CDR3 loop spans 11 amino acids. CDR3 bases: TGTGCCAGTAGTATGGGGGAGACCCAGTACTTC. Protein: CASSMGETQYF. The entire variable domain, with the rest obtained from reference TRBV19 and TRBJ2-5, is as follows: DGGITQSPKYLFRKEGQNVTLSCEQNLNHDAMYWYRQDPGQGLRLIYYSQIVNDFQKGDIAEGYSVSREKKESFPLTVTSAQKNPTAFYLCASSMGETQYFGPGTRLLVL.

V gene TRBV9 combines with J gene TRBJ2-5; weak D call: TRBD2 (6 bases). CDR1 and CDR2 (germline): SGDLS, YYNGEE. V dropped 2 bases and J dropped 5 bases, with 13 bases sitting between them. The CDR3 has 14 amino acids. The CDR3 spells CASSVGGGVETQYF. CDR3 bases: TGTGCCAGCAGCGTCGGGGGAGGAGTTGAGACCCAGTACTTC.

The gene calls are TRBV9 and TRBJ2-1; 11 bases fit TRBD2. From germline, CDR1 is SGDLS and CDR2 YYNGEE. This CDR3 is 15 amino acids long. V gave up 4 bases and J gave up 6 bases; unmatched junction bases: 6. The CDR3 coding sequence is TGTGCCAGCAGCTCCTCCGGGACTAGCGGCAATGAGCAGTTCTTC. Its translation is CASSSSGTSGNEQFF.

A single count supports this clone. The rearrangement links TRBV19 to TRBJ1-2, with 9 bases that match TRBD1. The germline gives CDR1 LNHDA, CDR2 SQIVND (reference sequence). J was trimmed by 3 bases and V by 2 bases; bases with no gene match: 4. The CDR3 is 15 amino acids. The CDR3 is CASSIKGTGHYGYTF. CDR3 nucleotide sequence: TGTGCCAGTAGTATAAAGGGGACAGGGCACTATGGCTACACCTTC.

V gene TRBV27 combines with J gene TRBJ2-7; D might be TRBD1 or TRBD2, each matching 5 bases. The CDR3 length is 14 residues. Germline CDR1 MNHEY, CDR2 SMNVEV (reference sequence). V lost 8 bases and J 0 bases, leaving 14 bases between the germline ends. The CDR3 bases are TGTGCCAGCTCCCGGGACCCTAGCTCCTACGAGCAGTACTTC. Protein product: CASSRDPSSYEQYF.

The V and J genes are TRBV10-3 and TRBJ1-1; TRBD1 matches 7 bases. V was pared by 0 bases and J by 10 bases, with 11 bases of the junction left unmatched. This CDR3 is 15 amino acids long. Germline V gives CDR1 ENHRY, CDR2 SYGVKD. For the CDR3, the DNA is TGTGCCATCAGTGAGTCCCGGGACAGTTTTGTTGCAGCTTTCTTT. Encoded protein: CAISESRDSFVAAFF.

This clone was found many times. The chain couples TRBV30 to TRBJ1-4; no firm D call. V was shortened by 3 bases and J by 3 bases, with 14 bases between the two germline ends. CDR1 and CDR2 (germline): GTSNPN, SVGIG (reference sequence). The CDR3 has 15 residues. The CDR3 loop reads CAWSRLVGPNEKLFF. The CDR3 DNA is TGTGCCTGGAGCCGACTGGTAGGGCCTAATGAAAAACTGTTTTTT.